This T cell receptor beta chain appears in the sequencing data of a study of cytomegalovirus exposure and HLA in healthy donors. It was with 60 Vbeta and 13 Jbeta primers that the PCR ran. The repertoire was sequenced with immunoSEQ multiplex PCR; TCRdb's copy has only in-frame clones and lacks some. The sample has under 200,000 clones, roughly 80% seen once. The TCR comes from a man aged 25-45 years in good health and CMV-seronegative. Material for sequencing was PBMCs.

CDR3 in amino acids: CASSLSLQGKYGYTF. CDR3 nucleotide sequence: TGTGCCAGCAGTCTCTCGCTACAGGGGAAGTATGGCTACACCTTC. The rearrangement uses TRBV28 and TRBJ1-2; TRBD1 agrees at 7 bases. J was trimmed by 5 bases and V by 5 bases; bases with no gene match: 11. Germline lookup yields CDR1 MDHEN and CDR2 SYDVKM. There are 15 residues in the CDR3.